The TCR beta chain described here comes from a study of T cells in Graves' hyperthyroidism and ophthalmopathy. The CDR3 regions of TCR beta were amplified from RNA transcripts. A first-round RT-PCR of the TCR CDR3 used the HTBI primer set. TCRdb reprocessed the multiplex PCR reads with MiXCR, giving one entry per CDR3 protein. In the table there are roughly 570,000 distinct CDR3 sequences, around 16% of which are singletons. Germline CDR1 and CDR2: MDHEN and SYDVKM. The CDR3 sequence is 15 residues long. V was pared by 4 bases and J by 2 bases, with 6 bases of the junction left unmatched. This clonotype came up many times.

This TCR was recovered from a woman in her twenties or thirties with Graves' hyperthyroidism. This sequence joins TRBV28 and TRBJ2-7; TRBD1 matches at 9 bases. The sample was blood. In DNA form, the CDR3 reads TGTGCCAGCAGTTCCTCCGGGACAGGGACCTACGAGCAGTACTTC. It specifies CASSSSGTGTYEQYF.